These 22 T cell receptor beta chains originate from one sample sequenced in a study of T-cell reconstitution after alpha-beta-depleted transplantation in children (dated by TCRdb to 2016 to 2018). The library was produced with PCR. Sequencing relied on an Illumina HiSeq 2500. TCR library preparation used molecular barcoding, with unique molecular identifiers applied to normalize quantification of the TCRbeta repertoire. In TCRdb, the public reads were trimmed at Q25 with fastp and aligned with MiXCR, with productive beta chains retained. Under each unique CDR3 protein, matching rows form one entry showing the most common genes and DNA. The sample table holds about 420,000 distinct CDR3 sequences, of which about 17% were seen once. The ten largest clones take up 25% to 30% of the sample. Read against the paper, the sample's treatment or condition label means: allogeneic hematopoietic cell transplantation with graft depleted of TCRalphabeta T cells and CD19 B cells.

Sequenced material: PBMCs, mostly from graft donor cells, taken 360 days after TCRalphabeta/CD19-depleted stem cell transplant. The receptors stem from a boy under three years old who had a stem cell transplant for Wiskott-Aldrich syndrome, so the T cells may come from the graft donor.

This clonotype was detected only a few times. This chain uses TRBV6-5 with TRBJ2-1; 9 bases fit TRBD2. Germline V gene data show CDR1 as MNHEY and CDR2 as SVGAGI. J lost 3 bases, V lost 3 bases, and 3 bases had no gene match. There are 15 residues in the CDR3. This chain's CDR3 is CASSYGTSLYNEQFF. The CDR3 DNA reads TGTGCCAGCAGTTATGGGACTAGCCTCTACAATGAGCAGTTCTTC.

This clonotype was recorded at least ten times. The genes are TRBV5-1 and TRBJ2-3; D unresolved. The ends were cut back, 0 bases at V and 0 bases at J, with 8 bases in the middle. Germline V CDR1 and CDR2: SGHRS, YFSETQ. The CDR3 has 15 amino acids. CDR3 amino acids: CASSLAVPSTDTQYF. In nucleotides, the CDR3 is TGCGCCAGCAGCTTGGCCGTCCCTAGCACAGATACGCAGTATTTT.

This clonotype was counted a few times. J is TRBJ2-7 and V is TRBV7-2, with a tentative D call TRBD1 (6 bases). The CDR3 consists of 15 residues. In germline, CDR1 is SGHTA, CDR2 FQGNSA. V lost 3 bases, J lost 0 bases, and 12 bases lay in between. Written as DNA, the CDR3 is TGTGCCAGCAGCTTCAAAGGGGGAGTCTCCTACGAGCAGTACTTC. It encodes CASSFKGGVSYEQYF. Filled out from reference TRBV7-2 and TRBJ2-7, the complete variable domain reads GAGVSQSPSNKVTEKGKDVELRCDPISGHTALYWYRQSLGQGLEFLIYFQGNSAPDKSGLPSDRFSAERTGGSVSTLTIQRTQQEDSAVYLCASSFKGGVSYEQYFGPGTRLTVT.

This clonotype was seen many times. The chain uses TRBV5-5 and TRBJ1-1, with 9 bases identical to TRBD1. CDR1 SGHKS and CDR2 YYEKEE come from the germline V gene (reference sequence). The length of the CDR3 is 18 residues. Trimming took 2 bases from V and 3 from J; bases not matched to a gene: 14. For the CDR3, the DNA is TGTGCCAGCAGCTTTTTAACAGGGGGCATGGGGACCTACACTGAAGCTTTCTTT. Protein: CASSFLTGGMGTYTEAFF.

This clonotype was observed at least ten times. The chain's CDR3 is CASSSRTGPYEQYF. DNA for the CDR3: TGCGCCAGCAGTTCGAGGACAGGGCCCTACGAGCAGTACTTC. The J gene is TRBJ2-7, the V gene TRBV5-1; 8 bases align to TRBD1. From germline, CDR1 is SGHRS and CDR2 YFSETQ. The CDR3 is made up of 14 amino acids. V was pared by 5 bases and J by 2 bases, with 6 bases of the junction left unmatched.

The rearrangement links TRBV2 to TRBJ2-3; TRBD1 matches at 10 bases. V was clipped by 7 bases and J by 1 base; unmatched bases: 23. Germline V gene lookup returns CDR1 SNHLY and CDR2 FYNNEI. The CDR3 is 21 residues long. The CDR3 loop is CASTPRWTGGELALGTDTQYF. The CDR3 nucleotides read TGTGCCAGCACCCCAAGGTGGACAGGGGGGGAATTAGCCCTCGGCACAGATACGCAGTATTTT.

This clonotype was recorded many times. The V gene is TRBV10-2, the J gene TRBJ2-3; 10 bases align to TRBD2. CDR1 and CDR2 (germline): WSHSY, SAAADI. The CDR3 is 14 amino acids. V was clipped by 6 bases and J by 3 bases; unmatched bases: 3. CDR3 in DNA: TGCGCCAGCAGCAGCGGGGGGGGAACAGATACGCAGTATTTT. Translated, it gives CASSSGGGTDTQYF.

CDR3 protein: CAWSNSRANTEAFF. The CDR3 DNA follows: TGTGCCTGGAGTAACTCCAGGGCGAACACTGAAGCTTTCTTT. The chain is built from TRBV30 and TRBJ1-1, with D perhaps matching TRBD1 (5 bases). Trimming took 2 bases from V and 1 from J, leaving 11 bases between them. CDR3 length: 14 amino acids. Germline V lookup: CDR1 GTSNPN, CDR2 SVGIG (reference sequence).

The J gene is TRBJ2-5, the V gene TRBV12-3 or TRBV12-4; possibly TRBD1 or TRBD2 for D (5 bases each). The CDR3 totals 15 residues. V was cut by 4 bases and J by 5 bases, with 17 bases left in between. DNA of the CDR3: TGTGCCAGCAGTTCCTACTCCGGGGCTAGGGAGACCCAGTACTTC. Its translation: CASSSYSGARETQYF.

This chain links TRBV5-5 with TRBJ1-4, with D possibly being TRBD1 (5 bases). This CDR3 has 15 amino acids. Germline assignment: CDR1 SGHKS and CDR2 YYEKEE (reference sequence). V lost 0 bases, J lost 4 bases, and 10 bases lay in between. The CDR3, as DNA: TGTGCCAGCAGCTTGGTGGGGACCGGTAATGAAAAACTGTTTTTT. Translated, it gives CASSLVGTGNEKLFF.

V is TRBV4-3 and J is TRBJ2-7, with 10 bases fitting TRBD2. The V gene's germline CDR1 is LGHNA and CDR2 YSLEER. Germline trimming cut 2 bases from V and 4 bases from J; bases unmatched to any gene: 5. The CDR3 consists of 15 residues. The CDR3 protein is CASSQSPSGSYEQYF. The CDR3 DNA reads TGCGCCAGCAGCCAATCCCCTAGCGGGAGTTACGAGCAGTACTTC.

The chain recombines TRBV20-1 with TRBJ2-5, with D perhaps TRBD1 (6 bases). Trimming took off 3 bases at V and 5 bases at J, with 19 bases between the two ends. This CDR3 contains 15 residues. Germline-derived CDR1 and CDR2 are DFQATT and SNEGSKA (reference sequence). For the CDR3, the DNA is TGCAGTGCTAGTCGGACCCAGGGGCGCAAGGAGACCCAGTACTTC. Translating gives CSASRTQGRKETQYF.

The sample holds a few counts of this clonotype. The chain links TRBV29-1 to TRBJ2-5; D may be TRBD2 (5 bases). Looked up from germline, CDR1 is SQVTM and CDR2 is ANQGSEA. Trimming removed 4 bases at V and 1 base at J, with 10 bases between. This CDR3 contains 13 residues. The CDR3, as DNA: TGCAGCGTTGCCAGGACTGGCCAAGAGACCCAGTACTTC. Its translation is CSVARTGQETQYF.

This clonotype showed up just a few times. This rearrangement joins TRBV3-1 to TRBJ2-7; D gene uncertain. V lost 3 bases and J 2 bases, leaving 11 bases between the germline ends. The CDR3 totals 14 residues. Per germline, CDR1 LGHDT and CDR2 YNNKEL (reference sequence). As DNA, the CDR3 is TGTGCCAGCAGCCATAAGGCAGAGGCCTACGAGCAGTACTTC. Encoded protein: CASSHKAEAYEQYF.

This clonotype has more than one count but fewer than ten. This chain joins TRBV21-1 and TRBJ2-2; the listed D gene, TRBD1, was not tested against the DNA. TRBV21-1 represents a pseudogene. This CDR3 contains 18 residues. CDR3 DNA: TGTGCCAGCAGCAGGAGATTTCCGGGACAGGGGAACACCGGGGAGCTGTTTTTT. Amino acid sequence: CASSRRFPGQGNTGELFF.

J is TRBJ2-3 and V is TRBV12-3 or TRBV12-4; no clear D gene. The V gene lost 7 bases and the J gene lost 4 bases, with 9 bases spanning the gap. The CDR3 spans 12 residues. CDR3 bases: TGTGCCAGCATTCTGAGCGCAGATACGCAGTATTTT. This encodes CASILSADTQYF.

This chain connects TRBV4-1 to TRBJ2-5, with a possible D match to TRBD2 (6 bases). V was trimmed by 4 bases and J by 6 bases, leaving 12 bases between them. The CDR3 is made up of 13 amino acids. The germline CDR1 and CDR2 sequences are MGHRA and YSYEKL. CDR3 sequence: CASSLRDSQTQYF. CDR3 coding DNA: TGCGCCAGCAGCCTCCGGGACTCTCAGACCCAGTACTTC.

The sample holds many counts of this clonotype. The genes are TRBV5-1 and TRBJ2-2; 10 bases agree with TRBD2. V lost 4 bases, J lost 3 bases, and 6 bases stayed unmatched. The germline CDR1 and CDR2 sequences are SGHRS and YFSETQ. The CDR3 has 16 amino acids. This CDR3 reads CASSRRLAGYTGELFF. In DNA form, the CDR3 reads TGCGCCAGCAGCCGCCGACTAGCGGGTTACACCGGGGAGCTGTTTTTT.

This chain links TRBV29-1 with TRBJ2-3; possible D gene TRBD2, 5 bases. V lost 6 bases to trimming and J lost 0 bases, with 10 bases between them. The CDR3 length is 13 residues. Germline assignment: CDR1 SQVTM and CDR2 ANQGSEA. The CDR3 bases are TGCAGCGTCGGACTTATCAGCACAGATACGCAGTATTTT. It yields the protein CSVGLISTDTQYF.

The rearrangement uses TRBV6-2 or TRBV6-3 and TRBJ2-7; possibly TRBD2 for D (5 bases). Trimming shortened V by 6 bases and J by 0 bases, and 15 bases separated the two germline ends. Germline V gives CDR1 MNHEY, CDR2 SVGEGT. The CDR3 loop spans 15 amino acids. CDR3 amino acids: CASSYVTGNSYEQYF. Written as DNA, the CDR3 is TGTGCCAGCAGCTACGTTACGGGGAACTCCTACGAGCAGTACTTC.

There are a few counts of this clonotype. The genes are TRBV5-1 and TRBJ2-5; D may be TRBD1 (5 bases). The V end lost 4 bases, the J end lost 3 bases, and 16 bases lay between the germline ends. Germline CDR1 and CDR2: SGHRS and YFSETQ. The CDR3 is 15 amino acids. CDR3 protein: CASSTLGAQKETQYF. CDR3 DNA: TGCGCCAGCAGCACTCTTGGGGCCCAGAAAGAGACCCAGTACTTC.

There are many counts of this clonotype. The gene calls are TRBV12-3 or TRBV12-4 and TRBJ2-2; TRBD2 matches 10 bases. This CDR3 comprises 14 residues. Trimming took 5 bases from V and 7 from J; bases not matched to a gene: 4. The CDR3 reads CASSQRGGVGELFF. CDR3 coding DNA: TGTGCCAGCAGTCAGCGGGGGGGCGTCGGGGAGCTGTTTTTT.